Each of the 27 T cell receptor beta chains below was sequenced from the same sample in a study of shared clonotypes between healthy human individuals. Produced via immunoSEQ multiplex PCR; TCRdb's table is partial and in-frame only. The data show about 2,100,000 clones, 85% to 95% seen once. Naive CD8 cells comprised CD45RO-negative, CCR7-positively selected cells, excluding terminally differentiated effector memory CD45RA+ cells. Input material: naive CD8+ T cells from PBMCs. Receptor source: a man aged 18 to 30 in good health. Some clones in this sample may be carry-over from other donors' samples.

This rearrangement joins TRBV7-9 to TRBJ1-1, with D perhaps TRBD1 (6 bases). Germline assignment: CDR1 SEHNR and CDR2 FQNEAQ (reference sequence). The CDR3 extends over 14 amino acids. Trimming left V 5 bases short and J 3 bases short, with 13 bases between. Here the CDR3 DNA reads TGTGCCAGCAGCGAAGCTACAGGGTACACTGAAGCTTTCTTT. Translated: CASSEATGYTEAFF.

This clone appeared once. J is TRBJ1-5 and V is TRBV6-1; no clear D gene. Germline loops: CDR1 MNHNS, CDR2 SASEGT. V lost 4 bases and J 0 bases, leaving 10 bases between the germline ends. CDR3 length: 15 residues. The CDR3 loop reads CASSGTVYSNQPQHF. CDR3 DNA: TGTGCCAGCAGTGGTACAGTATATAGCAATCAGCCCCAGCATTTT.

The gene calls are TRBV19 and TRBJ1-2, with 10 bases lining up with TRBD1. The CDR3 sequence is 16 residues long. V shed 7 bases, J shed 3 bases, and the junction held 11 bases outside the gene matches. Germline CDR1 reads LNHDA; CDR2 reads SQIVND (reference sequence). Written as DNA, the CDR3 is TGTGCCAGTATCCCGAACCTAGGACAGGGGGACTATGGCTACACCTTC. This encodes CASIPNLGQGDYGYTF.

The chain employs TRBV4-3 and TRBJ1-5; D is uncertain. CDR1 LGHNA and CDR2 YSLEER come from the germline V gene. The ends were cut back, 0 bases at V and 8 bases at J, with 11 bases in the middle. The CDR3 loop spans 14 amino acids. Here the CDR3 DNA reads TGCGCCAGCAGCCAAGATTTCAGGACCGAGCCCCAGCATTTT. It codes for CASSQDFRTEPQHF.

The chain carries TRBV9 and TRBJ2-7, with no clear D. Trimming stripped 4 bases from V and 4 bases from J, with 12 bases between. This CDR3 has 13 amino acids. Per the germline V gene, CDR1 is SGDLS and CDR2 is YYNGEE. The CDR3 DNA reads as TGTGCCAGCAGCCCCTCCCCTACTTACGAGCAGTACTTC. Translated: CASSPSPTYEQYF.

The sample holds a few counts of this clone. V and J are TRBV7-9 and TRBJ1-2; 9 nucleotides align to TRBD1. Trimming took 1 base from V and 14 from J; bases not matched to a gene: 14. Germline assignment: CDR1 SEHNR and CDR2 FQNEAQ (reference sequence). This CDR3 contains 15 residues. CDR3 in amino acids: CASSLERPRPGQGTF. The DNA of the CDR3 is TGTGCCAGCAGCTTAGAGCGACCACGTCCGGGACAGGGAACCTTC.

This chain connects TRBV5-1 to TRBJ2-2; no clear D. The V end lost 6 bases, the J end lost 1 base, and 10 bases lay between the germline ends. Per germline, CDR1 SGHRS and CDR2 YFSETQ. This CDR3 is 14 amino acids long. The DNA for the CDR3 is TGCGCCAGCACTCTAACGGAGAACACCGGGGAGCTGTTTTTT. Amino acids: CASTLTENTGELFF.

V gene TRBV27 combines with J gene TRBJ1-3, with a weak D call TRBD1 (6 bases). V was pared by 0 bases and J by 2 bases, with 8 bases between. The CDR3 is 15 amino acids. Germline V gene sequence: CDR1 MNHEY, CDR2 SMNVEV (reference sequence). The CDR3 DNA follows: TGTGCCAGCAGTTTATCCGGGGACACTGGAAACACCATATATTTT. Translated, it gives CASSLSGDTGNTIYF.

This sequence joins TRBV5-5 and TRBJ2-7, with TRBD2 matching 10 bases. The CDR3 runs to 17 residues. V lost 0 bases to trimming and J lost 0 bases; unmatched junction nucleotides: 6. From germline, CDR1 is SGHKS and CDR2 YYEKEE (reference sequence). CDR3 sequence (DNA): TGTGCCAGCAGCTTGGCCCGGCTAGCGGGAGCCTCCTACGAGCAGTACTTC. Its protein is CASSLARLAGASYEQYF.

The count of this clone is one. The chain combines TRBV19 with TRBJ1-5; 8 bases match TRBD1. The CDR3 extends over 17 amino acids. In germline, CDR1 is LNHDA, CDR2 SQIVND (reference sequence). Germline trimming cut 6 bases from V and 0 bases from J; bases unmatched to any gene: 10. The CDR3 DNA reads as TGTGCCAGTAGCGGGGGACAGGCCCGACCTAGCAATCAGCCCCAGCATTTT. Its translation: CASSGGQARPSNQPQHF. Supplemented by reference TRBV19 and TRBJ1-5, the full variable domain reads DGGITQSPKYLFRKEGQNVTLSCEQNLNHDAMYWYRQDPGQGLRLIYYSQIVNDFQKGDIAEGYSVSREKKESFPLTVTSAQKNPTAFYLCASSGGQARPSNQPQHFGDGTRLSIL.

The chain couples TRBV28 to TRBJ2-5, with D hard to call. Near its end, the DNA agrees better with TRBJ2-7, so the J call may be wrong. Looked up from germline, CDR1 is MDHEN and CDR2 is SYDVKM. This CDR3 is built from 14 residues. The CDR3 bases are TGTGCCAGCAGTCTGGTCCCCAGACCAACCGAGCAGTACTTC. Translated: CASSLVPRPTEQYF.

V gene TRBV4-1 combines with J gene TRBJ1-2; D is possibly TRBD1 (6 bases). CDR3 length equals 14 residues. V was cut by 4 bases and J by 4 bases, with 13 bases left in between. CDR1 MGHRA and CDR2 YSYEKL come from the germline V gene. Written as DNA, the CDR3 is TGCGCCAGCAGCCCGGGGGGGGCTAGCTATGGCTACACCTTC. This codes for CASSPGGASYGYTF.

The chain is built from TRBV14 and TRBJ2-3, with a possible D match to TRBD2 (6 bases). This CDR3 comprises 15 residues. Trimming took 2 bases from V and 0 from J, leaving 9 bases between them. The germline CDR1 and CDR2 sequences are SGHDN and FVKESK. The CDR3 reads CASSQQGLSTDTQYF. The CDR3 DNA sequence: TGTGCCAGCAGCCAACAGGGACTCAGCACAGATACGCAGTATTTT.

The chain employs TRBV18 and TRBJ2-1; D remains ambiguous. Per the germline V gene, CDR1 is KGHSH and CDR2 is LQKENI. Deletions cut 3 bases from V and 5 bases from J, with 8 bases between. The CDR3 runs to 13 residues. In DNA form, the CDR3 reads TGTGCCAGCTCACCCGAGAGGAACAATGAGCAGTTCTTC. It yields the protein CASSPERNNEQFF.

CDR3 in amino acids: CASSQHAGTSGNEQFF. The CDR3 coding sequence is TGTGCCAGCAGCCAGCACGCGGGGACTAGCGGGAATGAGCAGTTCTTC. J is TRBJ2-1 and V is TRBV4-2; 12 positions agree with TRBD2. Germline-derived CDR1 and CDR2 are LGHNA and YNFKEQ. The CDR3 covers 16 residues. V lost 3 bases and J lost 7; bases outside the gene matches: 7.

This clone was picked up one time. This chain uses TRBV5-1 with TRBJ2-5; possible D gene TRBD1, 5 bases. V was trimmed by 4 bases and J by 3 bases, leaving 22 bases between them. Germline assignment: CDR1 SGHRS and CDR2 YFSETQ. This CDR3 spans 17 amino acids. The CDR3 protein is CASSPPRVGATKETQYF. Written as DNA, the CDR3 is TGCGCCAGCAGCCCCCCTAGGGTAGGGGCCACCAAAGAGACCCAGTACTTC. Drawing the rest from reference TRBV5-1 and TRBJ2-5, the complete variable domain is KAGVTQTPRYLIKTRGQQVTLSCSPISGHRSVSWYQQTPGQGLQFLFEYFSETQRNKGNFPGRFSGRQFSNSRSEMNVSTLELGDSALYLCASSPPRVGATKETQYFGPGTRLLVL.

DNA of the CDR3: TGTGCCAGCAGCTTTAGACATCAAGAGACCCAGTACTTC. Translated, it gives CASSFRHQETQYF. V gene TRBV11-2 combines with J gene TRBJ2-5; D is unclear. Trimming shortened V by 3 bases and J by 2 bases, and 7 bases separated the two germline ends. The CDR3 is 13 residues long. The germline CDR1 and CDR2 sequences are SGHAT and FQNNGV.

The V call is TRBV2, the J call TRBJ1-2; a weak D match, TRBD1 (5 bases). CDR3 length equals 13 residues. Deletions cut 7 bases from V and 2 bases from J, with 11 bases between. CDR1 SNHLY and CDR2 FYNNEI come from the germline V gene. Here the CDR3 reads CASKAGLNYGYTF. Here the CDR3 DNA reads TGTGCCAGCAAGGCAGGGTTGAACTATGGCTACACCTTC.

The chain combines TRBV4-1 with TRBJ2-7, with 8 bases that match TRBD1. Germline V CDR1 and CDR2: MGHRA, YSYEKL. This CDR3 contains 15 residues. Germline trimming cut 5 bases from V and 6 bases from J; bases unmatched to any gene: 12. The CDR3 bases are TGCGCCAGCAGCGACTGGGGGCAGGGGGCGGGCGAGCAGTACTTC. Its translation: CASSDWGQGAGEQYF.

This sequence joins TRBV9 and TRBJ1-2; TRBD1 aligns across 9 bases. The V segment lost 3 bases and the J segment 8 bases; nucleotides outside the gene matches: 8. Germline CDR1 SGDLS, CDR2 YYNGEE. The CDR3 loop spans 14 amino acids. This chain's CDR3 is CASSAGTGYNGYTF. The CDR3 nucleotides read TGTGCCAGCAGCGCAGGGACAGGGTATAACGGCTACACCTTC. The whole variable domain, filled in from reference TRBV9 and TRBJ1-2, reads DSGVTQTPKHLITATGQRVTLRCSPRSGDLSVYWYQQSLDQGLQFLIQYYNGEERAKGNILERFSAQQFPDLHSELNLSSLELGDSALYFCASSAGTGYNGYTFGSGTRLTVV.

The V gene is TRBV28, the J gene TRBJ2-5; D could derive from TRBD1 or TRBD2 (5 bases each). The germline V gene has CDR1 MDHEN and CDR2 SYDVKM. Trimming cost V 2 bases and J 0 bases, with 13 bases left between them. The CDR3 has 16 residues. The CDR3 coding sequence is TGTGCCAGCAGTTTACGGGGCCTGGGGTACCAAGAGACCCAGTACTTC. This sequence encodes CASSLRGLGYQETQYF.

This clone is a singleton in its sample. The chain carries TRBV4-1 and TRBJ2-7; D perhaps matches TRBD1 (6 bases). The length of the CDR3 is 16 residues. CDR1 and CDR2 from the germline V gene are MGHRA and YSYEKL. The V end was cut by 4 bases, the J end by 0 bases, with 16 bases between. For the CDR3, the DNA is TGCGCCAGCAGCCTGCAAACCGGGACATTCTCCTACGAGCAGTACTTC. Encoded protein: CASSLQTGTFSYEQYF.

This sequence joins TRBV28 and TRBJ1-3; D is unresolved. CDR3 size: 15 residues. Germline V gene sequence: CDR1 MDHEN, CDR2 SYDVKM. V was clipped by 10 bases and J by 0 bases, with 16 bases between them. CDR3 coding DNA: TGTGCCACAAGTACCTTCGGGTTCTCTGGAAACACCATATATTTT. It translates to CATSTFGFSGNTIYF. Supplemented by reference TRBV28 and TRBJ1-3, the full variable domain reads DVKVTQSSRYLVKRTGEKVFLECVQDMDHENMFWYRQDPGLGLRLIYFSYDVKMKEKGDIPEGYSVSREKKERFSLILESASTNQTSMYLCATSTFGFSGNTIYFGEGSWLTVV.

This clone was picked up one time. At the DNA level, this CDR3 is encoded by other sequences in the same sample as well. The chain couples TRBV5-4 to TRBJ2-3; TRBD2 matches 9 bases. From germline, CDR1 is SGHNT and CDR2 YYREEE (reference sequence). J gave up 1 base and V 4 bases, and 4 bases lay outside the gene matches. The CDR3 extends over 15 amino acids. The DNA of the CDR3 is TGTGCCAGCAGCCCTCGGACTAGCGGCACAGATACGCAGTATTTT. Translating gives CASSPRTSGTDTQYF.

This chain connects TRBV28 to TRBJ2-4; 11 bases agree with TRBD2. The CDR3 contains 16 residues. Losses at the gene ends were 5 bases for V and 5 bases for J; bases not matched to a gene: 8. Germline V gene lookup returns CDR1 MDHEN and CDR2 SYDVKM. The CDR3 bases are TGTGCCAGCAGTCCCCACCCGGGACTAGCGGAAAACATTCAGTACTTC. Its protein product is CASSPHPGLAENIQYF.

The chain links TRBV10-3 to TRBJ2-7, with 8 bases aligning to TRBD1. Per the germline V gene, CDR1 is ENHRY and CDR2 is SYGVKD. This CDR3 comprises 13 residues. J gave up 6 bases and V 10 bases, and 11 bases lay outside the gene matches. CDR3: CATETGESAEQYF. CDR3 DNA sequence: TGTGCCACCGAGACAGGGGAATCGGCCGAGCAGTACTTC.

CDR3 region: CSVLARNEQFF. Written as DNA, the CDR3 is TGCAGCGTGCTAGCGCGAAATGAGCAGTTCTTC. The chain links TRBV29-1 to TRBJ2-1, with D tentatively TRBD2 (6 bases). V gave up 6 bases and J gave up 7 bases, with 10 bases separating them. Germline lookup yields CDR1 SQVTM and CDR2 ANQGSEA. CDR3 length: 11 residues.